This TCR beta chain was recovered during a study of T cell responses to AZD1222 COVID-19 vaccine (dated by TCRdb to the early 2020s). The study in broad terms: AZD1222 recipients whose second dose came at about 4 weeks and those whose second dose came at about 12 weeks were combined into one group, since spike-specific TCR depth and breadth did not differ between the two schedules. TCR sequencing was performed for 230 to 250 trial participants, of whom about 200 were given two doses of AZD1222 and some 26 were given two doses of MenACWY control vaccine. Enrollment into the trials was organized by age into subgroups of 18-55, 56-69 and 70-plus years, and those subgroups contained approximately 160, 26 and 62 TCR-sequenced participants, respectively.

The CDR3 regions of human TCRbeta chains were subjected to immunosequencing. The published analysis was carried out like this. Repertoire TCRs were checked for matches against a reference library of SARS-CoV-2-specific TCRs that had been generated using the MIRA antigen-specificity platform. Breadth meant the fraction of unique TCRs that were SARS-CoV-2-associated, whereas depth meant the fraction of total T cells that were SARS-CoV-2-associated. Using the MIRA data, every spike-specific TCR was mapped to the spike region that the TCR reacted to and assigned to either a CD4 or a CD8 class. Log10-transformed breadth and depth values were compared by one-way ANOVA with Sidak's multiple comparisons tests. TCRdb carries this immuneACCESS record with in-frame sequences only. Its versions omit some clonotypes, under half of them owing to an unresolved V gene in the studies checked, with the rest unexplained. V, J and clone size reflect that table, while D and trimming were determined from the DNA. The sample contains over 130,000 clones, about 89% of them found a single time. 4.7% of the sample lies in the top ten.

The germline V gene sets CDR1 to WSHSY and CDR2 to SAAADI. The CDR3 spans 15 residues, from the cysteine through the phenylalanine. Only the CDR3 region is kept as DNA, spanning 45 bases read in frame from base 1. The trim is 10 bases for V and 0 bases for J, with a gap of 16 bases between the germline ends. With regard to this clone: Its cognate antigen has yet to be identified. No base quality values were provided; no much bigger clone lies one nucleotide off.

The paper's findings and limits, for the study overall: CD4 TCRs associated with the vaccine covered the entire spike protein, and the dominant responses were in regions 160-218 and 743-854. Conclusions about previously exposed vaccinees were limited because only six AZD1222 recipients were SARS-CoV-2 seropositive at baseline. Because no day 14 peak-response samples were available, the repertoires could be characterized only after the peak T cell response. In the small 56-69-year group, the increase in depth fell short of significance, most likely because of low power. Reportedly, almost half of the unique spike-specific TCRs recognized epitopes lying outside the regions that are mutated in the B.1.351 and B.1.1.7 variants. Participants were mostly white British and included more females than males, and it was suggested by the authors that clonal diversity may have been underestimated. Spike-specific TCR breadth and depth rose significantly after two AZD1222 doses compared with day 0 and with MenACWY recipients.

This sample's time point label indicates: baseline before first vaccination. Vaccinee samples came from UK trials COV001 and COV002, including a single-blind randomized controlled phase 2/3 trial of AZD1222 (ChAdOx1 nCoV-19) in healthy adults. For TCRbeta chain sequencing, PBMC samples from trial participants were taken at day 0 and at day 28 after the second dose. The sequence joins TRBV10-2 to TRBJ1-5, and TRBD1 may be the D gene, going by 5 matching bases. The sequence was obtained from an adult in good health. The input for sequencing was peripheral blood, taken on day 0 of AZD1222 vaccination. The CDR3 reads CATSGLTYSNQPQHF. Read as DNA, the sequence is TGCGCCACCTCGGGACTGACTTATAGCAATCAGCCCCAGCATTTT.